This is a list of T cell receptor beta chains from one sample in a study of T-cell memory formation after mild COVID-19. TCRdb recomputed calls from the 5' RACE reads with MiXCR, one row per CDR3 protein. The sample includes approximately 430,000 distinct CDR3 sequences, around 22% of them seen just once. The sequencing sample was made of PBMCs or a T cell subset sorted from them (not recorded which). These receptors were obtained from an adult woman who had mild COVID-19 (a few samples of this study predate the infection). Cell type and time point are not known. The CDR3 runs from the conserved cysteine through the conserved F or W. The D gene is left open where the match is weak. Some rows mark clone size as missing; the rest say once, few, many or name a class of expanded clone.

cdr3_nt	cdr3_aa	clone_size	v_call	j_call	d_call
TGCGCCAGCAGCTGGACAGGGGGCAGCACCGGGGAGCTGTTTTTT	CASSWTGGSTGELFF	many	TRBV5-1	TRBJ2-2	TRBD1
TGTGCCAGCAGGCGGGCGGCTAGCACAGATACGCAGTATTTT	CASRRAASTDTQYF	NA	TRBV14	TRBJ2-3	NA
TGTGCCAGCAGCCCGACCCCGGGAGCTTATAGCAATCAGCCCCAGCATTTT	CASSPTPGAYSNQPQHF	NA	TRBV5-8	TRBJ1-5	NA
TGTGCCAGCAGCGTGGGTCCGGGGAGCTCCTACGAGCAGTACTTC	CASSVGPGSSYEQYF	NA	TRBV5-5	TRBJ2-7	NA
TGTGCCAGCAGCCAAGCCGCGGACAGATCCTATGGCTACACCTTC	CASSQAADRSYGYTF	few	TRBV4-2	TRBJ1-2	NA
TGTGCCAGCAGCCGTGGACAGGGACGCCTGGCTGAAGCTTTCTTT	CASSRGQGRLAEAFF	NA	TRBV7-9	TRBJ1-1	TRBD1
TGCGCCAGCAGCTTGGAATTCGACAGTATCTATGGCTACACCTTC	CASSLEFDSIYGYTF	NA	TRBV5-1	TRBJ1-2	NA
TGTGCCAGCAGTTACGACAGCCGAGAGACCCAGTACTTC	CASSYDSRETQYF	NA	TRBV6-2/TRBV6-3	TRBJ2-5	NA
TGTGCCAGCAGAAAGCTACAGGGAATAGCTAACTATGGCTACACCTTC	CASRKLQGIANYGYTF	NA	TRBV5-6	TRBJ1-2	NA
TGTGCCAGCAGTGAGAGCGGGGGGGCCTACAATGAGCAGTTCTTC	CASSESGGAYNEQFF	once	TRBV6-4	TRBJ2-1	TRBD2
TGCGCCAGCAGCTTGGCCAAAGGACAGATGAACACTGAAGCTTTCTTT	CASSLAKGQMNTEAFF	NA	TRBV5-1	TRBJ1-1	NA
TGTGCCGTCCTATGGACAGGAGTTACAGATACGCAGTATTTT	CAVLWTGVTDTQYF	NA	TRBV7-9	TRBJ2-3	TRBD1
TGTGCCAGCAGCCAGGGACCGGGCACTGAAGCTTTCTTT	CASSQGPGTEAFF	few	TRBV13	TRBJ1-1	NA
TGTGCCAGCCCCCTCGTGGCTTCGAGCTCCTACGAGCAGTACTTC	CASPLVASSSYEQYF	once	TRBV27	TRBJ2-7	NA
TGTGCCAGCAGGGGCCCCGGGACAGACGAGCAGTACTTC	CASRGPGTDEQYF	NA	TRBV6-1	TRBJ2-7	TRBD1
TGCAGTCCCCGAAAGGCTGGCGAGCAGTACTTC	CSPRKAGEQYF	NA	TRBV20-1	TRBJ2-7	NA
TGTGCCACCAGCCCGGGATGGAACACCGGGGAGCTGTTTTTT	CATSPGWNTGELFF	NA	TRBV24-1	TRBJ2-2	NA
TGTGCCAGCAGCAGGAACTATTACGAGCAGTACTTC	CASSRNYYEQYF	NA	TRBV7-2	TRBJ2-7	NA
TGTGCCAGCAGCCCGGGACAATGGACAGGGGAGACTAGCGGGGCCCGAATGAAGACCCAGTACTTC	CASSPGQWTGETSGARMKTQYF	few	TRBV7-2	TRBJ2-5	TRBD2
TGTGCCAGCAGTTACTCCAGGGCGGGTCAGCCCCAGCATTTT	CASSYSRAGQPQHF	few	TRBV6-5	TRBJ1-5	NA
TGTGCCAGCTCACCACATCGGCCCCCTAGCACAGATACGCAGTATTTT	CASSPHRPPSTDTQYF	few	TRBV18	TRBJ2-3	NA
TGTGCCTCCTCTCGAGGGGGCCTGGGGGATCAGAACACTGAAGCTTTCTTT	CASSRGGLGDQNTEAFF	NA	TRBV10-3	TRBJ1-1	TRBD1
TGTGCCAGCAGCTCCCAGGTGGGGGGAGGCGAGCAGTACTTC	CASSSQVGGGEQYF	NA	TRBV9	TRBJ2-7	NA
TGCAGCGTCCGCCCAGGGTCCGGGGACCCTAAAGTAGAGACCCAGTACTTC	CSVRPGSGDPKVETQYF	NA	TRBV29-1	TRBJ2-5	NA
TGTGCCACCAGTGACGCCGGGACGGCTAGCCAGTACTTC	CATSDAGTASQYF	few	TRBV24-1	TRBJ2-7	NA
TGCAGTGCTAGTTCGGCAGGGGACACAGATACGCAGTATTTT	CSASSAGDTDTQYF	NA	TRBV20-1	TRBJ2-3	NA
TGTGCCAGCAGCCAAGATTGGGGACATGGCTACACCTTC	CASSQDWGHGYTF	few	TRBV14	TRBJ1-2	NA
TGTGCCAGCAGAGACCCCTCCTACAATGAGCAGTTCTTC	CASRDPSYNEQFF	NA	TRBV7-9	TRBJ2-1	NA
TGTGCCAGCAGTACATCCTCCCGTGGGCTGCTCGACTATGGCTACACCTTC	CASSTSSRGLLDYGYTF	NA	TRBV7-9	TRBJ1-2	NA
TGTGCCAGCAGCCTACTAGCGGGAGGTTGGGATACGCAGTATTTT	CASSLLAGGWDTQYF	NA	TRBV28	TRBJ2-3	TRBD2
TGTGCCAGCAGCTTGGGGGTTGGATGGGAGACCCAGTACTTC	CASSLGVGWETQYF	NA	TRBV11-2	TRBJ2-5	NA
TGTGCCAGCAGACCGCACCCGGGACAGGGTACGAATGAGCAGTTCTTC	CASRPHPGQGTNEQFF	few	TRBV12-3/TRBV12-4	TRBJ2-1	TRBD1
TGTGCCAGCCTTTGGGGACTCACCCGTGAAGCTTTCTTT	CASLWGLTREAFF	NA	TRBV12-3/TRBV12-4	TRBJ1-1	NA
TGTGCCAGCAGCTTCCACAGCCCAAGGCCAGATACGCAGTATTTT	CASSFHSPRPDTQYF	NA	TRBV11-2	TRBJ2-3	NA
TGTGCCAGCAGGATAGCGGGAGGGCTGGTGAATGAGCAGTTCTTC	CASRIAGGLVNEQFF	few	TRBV6-2/TRBV6-3	TRBJ2-1	TRBD2
TGTGCCAGCAGTACCATAGCGGGGGCAGATACGCAGTATTTT	CASSTIAGADTQYF	few	TRBV12-3/TRBV12-4	TRBJ2-3	TRBD2
TGCAGCGTTGTCCCGGGGTGGGGGCAAGAGACCCAGTACTTC	CSVVPGWGQETQYF	NA	TRBV29-1	TRBJ2-5	NA
TGTGCCAGCAGCCAGCCGAGACAGGGGGCGCGCGGCTACACCTTC	CASSQPRQGARGYTF	NA	TRBV7-9	TRBJ1-2	TRBD1
TGTGCCAGCAGTCGGGACAGCGGGCTGTCACCCCTCCACTTT	CASSRDSGLSPLHF	NA	TRBV2	TRBJ1-6	TRBD1